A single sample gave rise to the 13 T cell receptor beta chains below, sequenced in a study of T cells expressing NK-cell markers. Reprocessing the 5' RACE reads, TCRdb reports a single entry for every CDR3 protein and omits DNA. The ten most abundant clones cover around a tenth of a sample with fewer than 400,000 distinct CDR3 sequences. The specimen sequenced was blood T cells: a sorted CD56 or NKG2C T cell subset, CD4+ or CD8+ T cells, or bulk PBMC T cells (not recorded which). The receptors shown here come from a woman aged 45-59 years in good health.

CDR3 amino acids: CASSSALYEQYF. The V and J genes are TRBV6-2 or TRBV6-3 and TRBJ2-7. Germline CDR1 reads MNHEY; CDR2 reads SVGEGT. The CDR3 is made up of 12 amino acids.

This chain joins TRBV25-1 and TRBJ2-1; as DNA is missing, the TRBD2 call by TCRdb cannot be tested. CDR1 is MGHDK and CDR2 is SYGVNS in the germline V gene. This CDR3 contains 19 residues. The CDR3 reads CASSPKTLTLAKYYNEQFF.

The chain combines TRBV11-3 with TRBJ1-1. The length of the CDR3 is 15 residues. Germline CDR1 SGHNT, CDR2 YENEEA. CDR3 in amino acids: CASSLPSIGHTEAFF.

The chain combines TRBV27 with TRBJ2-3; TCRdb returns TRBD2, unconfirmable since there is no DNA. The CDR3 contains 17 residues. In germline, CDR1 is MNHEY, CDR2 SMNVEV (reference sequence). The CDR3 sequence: CASSPLGLAGVSDTQYF.

CDR3 in amino acids: CASNFGQIYGYTF. The V call is TRBV28, the J call TRBJ1-2; TCRdb returns TRBD1, unconfirmable since there is no DNA. The CDR3 consists of 13 residues. Germline V gives CDR1 MDHEN, CDR2 SYDVKM.

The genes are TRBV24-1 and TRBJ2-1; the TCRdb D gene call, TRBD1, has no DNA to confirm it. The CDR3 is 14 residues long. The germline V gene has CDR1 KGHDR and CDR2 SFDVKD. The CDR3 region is CATSEQNRDPEQFF.

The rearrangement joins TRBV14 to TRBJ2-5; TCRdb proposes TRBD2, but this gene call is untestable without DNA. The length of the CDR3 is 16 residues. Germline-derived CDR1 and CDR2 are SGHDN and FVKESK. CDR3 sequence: CASSPPGASSRETQYF.

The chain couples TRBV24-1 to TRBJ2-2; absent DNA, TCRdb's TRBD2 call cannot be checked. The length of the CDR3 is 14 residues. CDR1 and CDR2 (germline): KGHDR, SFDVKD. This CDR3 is CATSLAGNSGELFF.

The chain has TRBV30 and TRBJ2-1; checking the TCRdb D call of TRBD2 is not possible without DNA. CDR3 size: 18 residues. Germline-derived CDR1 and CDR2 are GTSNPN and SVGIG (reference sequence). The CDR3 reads CAWSAFKSGTSAYNEQFF.

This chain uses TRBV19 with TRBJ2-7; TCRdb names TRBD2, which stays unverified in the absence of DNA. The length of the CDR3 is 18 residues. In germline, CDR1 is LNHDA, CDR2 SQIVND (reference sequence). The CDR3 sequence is CASSISFRRASTSYEQYF.

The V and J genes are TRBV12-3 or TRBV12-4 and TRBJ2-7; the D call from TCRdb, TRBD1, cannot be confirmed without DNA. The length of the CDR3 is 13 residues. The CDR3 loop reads CASTPGGSYEQYF.

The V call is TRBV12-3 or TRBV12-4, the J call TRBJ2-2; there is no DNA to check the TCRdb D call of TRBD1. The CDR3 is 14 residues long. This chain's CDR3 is CASSFVGGMEELFF.

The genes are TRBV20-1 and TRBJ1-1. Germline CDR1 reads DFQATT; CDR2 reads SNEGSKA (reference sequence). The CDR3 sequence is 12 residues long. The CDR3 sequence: CRGIDMNTEAFF.